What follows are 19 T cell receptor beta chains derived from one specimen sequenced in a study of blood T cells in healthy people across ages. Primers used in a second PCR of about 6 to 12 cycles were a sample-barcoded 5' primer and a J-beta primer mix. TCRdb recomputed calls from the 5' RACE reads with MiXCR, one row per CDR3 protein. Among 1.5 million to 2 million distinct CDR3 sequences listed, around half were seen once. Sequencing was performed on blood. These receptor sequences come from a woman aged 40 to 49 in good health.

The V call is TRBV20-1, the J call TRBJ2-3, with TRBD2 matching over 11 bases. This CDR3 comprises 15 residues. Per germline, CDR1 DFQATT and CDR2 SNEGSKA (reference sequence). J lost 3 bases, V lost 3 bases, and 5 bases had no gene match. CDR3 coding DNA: TGCAGTGCTAGGATAGCGGGGGGGCGGACAGATACGCAGTATTTT. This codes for CSARIAGGRTDTQYF.

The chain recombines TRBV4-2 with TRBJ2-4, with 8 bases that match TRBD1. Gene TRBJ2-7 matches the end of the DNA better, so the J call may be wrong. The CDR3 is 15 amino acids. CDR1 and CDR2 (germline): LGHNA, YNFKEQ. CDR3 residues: CASSQDGQGLYEQYF. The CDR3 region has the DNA TGTGCCAGCAGCCAAGATGGACAGGGTCTTTACGAGCAGTACTTC.

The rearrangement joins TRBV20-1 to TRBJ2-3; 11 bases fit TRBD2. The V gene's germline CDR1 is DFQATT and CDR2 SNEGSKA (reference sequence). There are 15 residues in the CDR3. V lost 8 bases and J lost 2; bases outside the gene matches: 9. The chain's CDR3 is CSRIAGGRITDTQYF. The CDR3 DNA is TGCAGTAGGATAGCGGGGGGGCGGATCACAGATACGCAGTATTTT.

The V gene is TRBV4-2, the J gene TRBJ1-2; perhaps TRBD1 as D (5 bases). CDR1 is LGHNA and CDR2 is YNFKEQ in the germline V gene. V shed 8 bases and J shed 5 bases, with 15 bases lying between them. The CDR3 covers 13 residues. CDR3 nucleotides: TGTGCCAGCTATGGAGGGACCGGATATGGCTACACCTTC. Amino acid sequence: CASYGGTGYGYTF.

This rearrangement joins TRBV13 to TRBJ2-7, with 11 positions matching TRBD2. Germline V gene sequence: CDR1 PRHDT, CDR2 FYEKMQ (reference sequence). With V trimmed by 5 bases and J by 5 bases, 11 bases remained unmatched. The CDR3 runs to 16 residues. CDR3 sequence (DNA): TGTGCCAGCAGCCCAACCTTAGCGGGGGGGCCCCACGAGCAGTACTTC. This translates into CASSPTLAGGPHEQYF.

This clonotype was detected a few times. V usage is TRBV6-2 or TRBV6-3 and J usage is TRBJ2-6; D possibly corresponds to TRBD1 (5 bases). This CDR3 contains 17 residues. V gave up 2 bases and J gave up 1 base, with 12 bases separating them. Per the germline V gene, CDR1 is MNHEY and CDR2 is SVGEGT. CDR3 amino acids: CASSYIPRTSGANVLTF. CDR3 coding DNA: TGTGCCAGCAGTTACATACCTAGGACATCTGGGGCCAACGTCCTGACTTTC.

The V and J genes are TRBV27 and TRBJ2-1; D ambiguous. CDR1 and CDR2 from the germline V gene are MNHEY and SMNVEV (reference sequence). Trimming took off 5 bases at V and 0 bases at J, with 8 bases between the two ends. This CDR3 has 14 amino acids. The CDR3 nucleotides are TGTGCCAGCAGTGCCGTAAGCTCCTACAATGAGCAGTTCTTC. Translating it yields CASSAVSSYNEQFF.

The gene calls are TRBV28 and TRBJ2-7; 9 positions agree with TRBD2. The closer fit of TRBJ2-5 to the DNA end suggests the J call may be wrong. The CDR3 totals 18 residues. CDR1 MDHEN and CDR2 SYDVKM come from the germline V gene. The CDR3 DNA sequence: TGTGCCAGCAGTTTAAGGGGGGTGATGGCGGGGGGGACAGAGACCCAGTACTTC. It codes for CASSLRGVMAGGTETQYF.

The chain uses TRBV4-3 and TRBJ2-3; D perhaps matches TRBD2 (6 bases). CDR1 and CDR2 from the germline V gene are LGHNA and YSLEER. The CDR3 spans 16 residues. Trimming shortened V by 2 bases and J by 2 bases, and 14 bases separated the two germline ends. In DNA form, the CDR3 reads TGCGCCAGCAGCCAAAATAGCGGAGGATTCACAGATACGCAGTATTTT. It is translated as CASSQNSGGFTDTQYF.

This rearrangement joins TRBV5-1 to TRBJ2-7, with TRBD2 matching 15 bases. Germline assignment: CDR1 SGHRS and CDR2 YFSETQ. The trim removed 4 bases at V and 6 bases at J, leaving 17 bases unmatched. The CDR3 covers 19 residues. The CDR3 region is CASSPSWTSGGASISEQYF. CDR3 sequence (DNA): TGCGCCAGCAGCCCTTCCTGGACTAGCGGGGGGGCGTCTATCTCCGAGCAGTACTTC.

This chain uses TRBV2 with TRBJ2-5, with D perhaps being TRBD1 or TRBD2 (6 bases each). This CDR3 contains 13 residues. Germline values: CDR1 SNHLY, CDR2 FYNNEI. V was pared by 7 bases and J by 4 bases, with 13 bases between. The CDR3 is CASKGGPRETQYF. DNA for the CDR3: TGTGCCAGCAAAGGGGGGCCTAGAGAGACCCAGTACTTC.

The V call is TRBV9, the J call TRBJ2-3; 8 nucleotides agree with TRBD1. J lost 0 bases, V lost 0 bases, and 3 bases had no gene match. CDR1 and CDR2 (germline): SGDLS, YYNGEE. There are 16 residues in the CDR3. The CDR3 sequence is CASSVGDRISTDTQYF. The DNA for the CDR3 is TGTGCCAGCAGCGTAGGGGACAGGATAAGCACAGATACGCAGTATTTT.

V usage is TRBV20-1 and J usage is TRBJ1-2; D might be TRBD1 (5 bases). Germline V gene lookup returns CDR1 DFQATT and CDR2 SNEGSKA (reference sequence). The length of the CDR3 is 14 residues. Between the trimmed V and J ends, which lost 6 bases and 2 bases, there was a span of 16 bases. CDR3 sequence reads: CSATVQGGNYGYTF. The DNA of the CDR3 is TGCAGTGCCACAGTGCAGGGTGGGAACTATGGCTACACCTTC.

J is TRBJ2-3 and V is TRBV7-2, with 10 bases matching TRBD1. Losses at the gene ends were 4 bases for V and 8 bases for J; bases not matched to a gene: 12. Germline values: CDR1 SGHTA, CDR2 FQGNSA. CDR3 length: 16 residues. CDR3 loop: CASSSTGTGVGGTQYF. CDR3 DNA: TGTGCCAGCAGCTCTACCGGGACAGGGGTCGGCGGTACGCAGTATTTT.

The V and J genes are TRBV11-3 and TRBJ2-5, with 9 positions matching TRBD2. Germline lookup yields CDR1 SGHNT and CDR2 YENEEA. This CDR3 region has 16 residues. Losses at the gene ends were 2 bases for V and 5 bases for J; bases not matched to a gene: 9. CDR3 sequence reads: CASSLRSSGGWETQYF. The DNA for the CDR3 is TGTGCCAGCAGCTTAAGGAGTAGCGGGGGATGGGAGACCCAGTACTTC.

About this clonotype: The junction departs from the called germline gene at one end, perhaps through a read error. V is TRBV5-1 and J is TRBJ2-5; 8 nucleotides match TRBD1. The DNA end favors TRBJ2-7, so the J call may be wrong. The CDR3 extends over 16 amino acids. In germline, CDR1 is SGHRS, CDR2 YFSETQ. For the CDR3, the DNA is TGCGTCAGCAGCTTGGATGGACAGGGAGCTGGAAACGAGCAGTACTTC. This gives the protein CVSSLDGQGAGNEQYF.

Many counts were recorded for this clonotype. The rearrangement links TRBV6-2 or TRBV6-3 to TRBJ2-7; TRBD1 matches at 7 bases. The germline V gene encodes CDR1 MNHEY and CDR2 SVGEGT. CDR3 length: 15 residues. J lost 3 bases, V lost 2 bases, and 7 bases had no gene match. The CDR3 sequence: CASSYLGTDSYEQYF. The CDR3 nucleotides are TGTGCCAGCAGTTACCTCGGGACAGATAGCTACGAGCAGTACTTC.

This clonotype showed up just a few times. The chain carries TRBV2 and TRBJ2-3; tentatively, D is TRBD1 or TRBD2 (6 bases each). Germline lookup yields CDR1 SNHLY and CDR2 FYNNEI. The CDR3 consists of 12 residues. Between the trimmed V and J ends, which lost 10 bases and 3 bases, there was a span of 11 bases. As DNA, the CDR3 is TGTGCCACCATAGGGGGGACAGATACGCAGTATTTT. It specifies CATIGGTDTQYF.

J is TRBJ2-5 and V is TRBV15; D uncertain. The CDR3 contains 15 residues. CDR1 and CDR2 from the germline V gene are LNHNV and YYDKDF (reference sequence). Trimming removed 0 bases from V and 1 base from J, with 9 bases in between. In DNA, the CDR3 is TGTGCCACCAGCAGAGATCCGAGCTTCCAAGAGACCCAGTACTTC. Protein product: CATSRDPSFQETQYF.